This T cell receptor (beta chain) was retrieved from a study of T cells after yellow fever vaccination. This clonotype has more than one count but fewer than ten. Antigen: not known. An end of the junction differs from the germline gene, which may be a read error. General study results and limits: Repertoires obtained by FACS sorting could include abundant clonotypes that entered as contaminants from the bulk population.

One entry per CDR3 protein results from TCRdb running MiXCR on the 5' RACE reads. This sample has about 74,000 distinct CDR3 sequences, with approximately 6.5% found just once. The CDR3 runs 14 residues. Germline V gene data show CDR1 as SGHDT and CDR2 as YYEEEE. This TCR derives from a man aged 18 to 30 who received the YFV17D yellow fever vaccine. The V call is TRBV5-6, the J call TRBJ1-2; 9 bases map to TRBD1. Specimen: CD8+ T cells sorted from PBMCs, collected 5 days after the first yellow fever vaccination. The CDR3 spells CASTLGQGIYGYTF. The CDR3 DNA is TGTGCCAGCACCTTGGGACAGGGCATATATGGCTACACCTTC.